What follows is one TCR beta chain and its context. Its cognate antigen has yet to be identified. No much larger clone exists at a distance of one base, and base qualities are not known. Peripheral blood and lesional scalp punch biopsies were obtained from patients with alopecia areata. PBMCs were isolated by density centrifugation and stained for CD3, CD4 and CD8, after which CD4+ and CD8+ T cells were sorted on a FACSAria. Unmatched junction bases come to 3, with V trimmed by 2 bases and J by 1 base. The CDR3 starts with the cysteine, ends with the phenylalanine, and has 16 residues. This entry keeps only the CDR3 DNA: 48 bases, framed from base 1. CDR1 and CDR2, looked up from the germline V gene, are MGHRA and YSYEKL. This specimen comes from a study of CD8+ T cells in alopecia areata (dated by TCRdb to 2016 to 2018). For the study in its entirety: The treated patients took part in an open-label pilot trial in which moderate-to-severe alopecia areata was treated with oral tofacitinib at 5 to 10 mg twice daily. Biopsies were taken from tofacitinib-treated patients at baseline and again at 4 and 24 weeks into treatment, and several of those patients also had a later scalp biopsy. Scalp tissue and sorted CD4+ and CD8+ peripheral blood T cells from patchy and totalis/universalis alopecia areata patients and from healthy controls were covered by human TCRbeta sequencing. RNA came from the PAXgene miRNA kit for fixed scalp, the miRNeasy kit for PBMCs, and the RNeasy kit for mouse skin. Scalp clonality was compared across normal scalp (n=4), patchy alopecia areata scalp (n=8), and alopecia totalis/universalis scalp (n=8). High-throughput TCRbeta sequencing was used to examine T cell clonal expansion in alopecia areata in both the C3H/HeJ mouse model and human patients. TCRbeta CDR3 regions were amplified by immunoSEQ multiplex PCR using 35 Vbeta forward and 13 Jbeta reverse primers. Tofacitinib was given for 6 to 18 months, followed by 6 months of follow-up off drug to assess delayed response and recurrence. The research as a whole found: Compared with normal scalp, lesional scalp, particularly in alopecia totalis/universalis, had higher clonality and more expanded CD8+ clones, which suggests antigenic drive. Shared TCR sequences between patients were less evident than in mice, which may be partly attributable to HLA diversity in the patient population. Resident alphabeta T cells in normal human skin are also sequenced, complicating scalp TCR repertoire analysis, unlike mouse skin dominated by gammadelta T cells.

Library method: the immunoSEQ multiplex PCR assay. RNA was extracted from all samples and reverse transcribed into cDNA as template for TCR sequencing. First-strand cDNA was synthesized with SuperScript III using a 2:1 mix of oligo-dT and random hexamers. A synthetic immune receptor repertoire was used to measure amplification bias, and any remaining bias was corrected computationally. The authors' pipeline ran thus. After raw reads were preprocessed to remove errors, the CDR3 was defined following IMGT conventions as running from the conserved cysteine to phenylalanine. To get clonality, Shannon entropy was normalized by log2 of the number of productive unique TCRs and the result was subtracted from 1. Scalp TCRbeta sequences were cross-referenced with sorted blood CD4 and CD8 repertoires so that the CD4 or CD8 identity of scalp clones could be inferred. Held by TCRdb, this immuneACCESS table contains in-frame sequences only and omits some clones. Under half of the omission traces to an unresolved V gene where checked; the cause of the rest is unknown. The V and J calls and the clone size are those of that table, but D and trimming were determined from the DNA. The sample yields 150,000 or so clones; approximately 50% were counted once. The biggest ten clones account for more than 6.5% of the sample.

This TCR was recovered from a human donor with alopecia areata. Sequenced material: CD4+ T cells sorted from blood. The rearranged chain carries TRBV4-1 and TRBJ2-3; TRBD1 lines up with 10 middle nucleotides. The CDR3 region reads CASSQSTGGGTDTQYF. The nucleotides are TGCGCCAGCAGCCAATCGACAGGGGGCGGCACAGATACGCAGTATTTT.